This entry lists 24 T cell receptor beta chains sequenced from one sample in a study of cytomegalovirus exposure and HLA in healthy donors. The PCR was carried out with 60 Vbeta primers and 13 Jbeta primers. The table came from immunoSEQ multiplex PCR; TCRdb's copy has only in-frame clones and leaves some out. The table lists around 100,000 clones, roughly 80% of them singletons. The material sequenced was PBMCs. These receptors came from a woman aged 30 to 39 in good health and CMV-seropositive.

The CDR3 nucleotides are TGTGCCAGCAGTGAATACGGGGGGCCGAGAGAGCAGTACTTC. Translation: CASSEYGGPREQYF. This sequence joins TRBV6-1 and TRBJ2-7, with D perhaps TRBD2 (7 bases). This CDR3 region has 14 residues. Germline lookup yields CDR1 MNHNS and CDR2 SASEGT. V was clipped by 2 bases and J by 7 bases, with 15 bases between them.

This chain uses TRBV11-3 with TRBJ1-1; D is possibly TRBD1 (6 bases). The V end lost 4 bases, the J end lost 0 bases, and 12 bases lay between the germline ends. The CDR3 sequence is 15 residues long. CDR1 and CDR2 from the germline V gene are SGHNT and YENEEA. CDR3: CASSSPGHMNTEAFF. For the CDR3, the DNA is TGTGCCAGCAGCTCCCCGGGACATATGAACACTGAAGCTTTCTTT.

This sequence joins TRBV10-3 and TRBJ2-1; D is unresolved. Germline CDR1 and CDR2: ENHRY and SYGVKD. Trimming took 3 bases from V and 4 from J, leaving 4 bases between them. The CDR3 contains 12 residues. The CDR3 DNA reads as TGTGCCATCAGTGACAGTTACAATGAGCAGTTCTTC. Translated, it gives CAISDSYNEQFF.

The DNA for the CDR3 is TGCGCCAGCAGTGAGGGACTTAGCGGGGGCGTCGATGAGCAGTTCTTC. This sequence encodes CASSEGLSGGVDEQFF. The rearrangement uses TRBV10-1 and TRBJ2-1; 9 bases line up with TRBD2. Looked up from germline, CDR1 is WNHNN and CDR2 is SYGVQD (reference sequence). The length of the CDR3 is 16 residues. Unmatched junction bases numbered 10, after V lost 2 bases and J lost 8 bases.

This chain uses TRBV5-7 with TRBJ1-5, with a weak D call TRBD1 (5 bases). TRBV5-7 is an ORF for which the function is uncertain. This CDR3 comprises 15 residues. Trimming took 2 bases from V and 8 from J, leaving 17 bases between them. The CDR3 sequence is CASSFGGDRREPQHF. DNA for the CDR3: TGTGCCAGCAGCTTTGGAGGGGATAGGCGTGAGCCCCAGCATTTT.

This clone came up a few times. The chain employs TRBV7-9 and TRBJ2-3; a weak D match, TRBD2 (6 bases). The V gene's germline CDR1 is SEHNR and CDR2 FQNEAQ (reference sequence). This CDR3 has 17 amino acids. V lost 4 bases, J lost 2 bases, and 19 bases lay in between. The CDR3 DNA reads as TGTGCCAGCAGCTACGGGGGAGATAGCGCCCACACAGATACGCAGTATTTT. This translates into CASSYGGDSAHTDTQYF.

As to this clone: One junction end does not reproduce the germline sequence, and a read error may be involved. The J gene is TRBJ2-5, the V gene TRBV9, with D possibly being TRBD2 (5 bases). CDR1 and CDR2 from the germline V gene are SGDLS and YYNGEE. CDR3 length: 13 amino acids. The CDR3 region is CASSVSGEDTQYF. CDR3 bases: TGTGCCAGCAGCGTATCCGGGGAAGATACCCAGTACTTC.

The gene calls are TRBV11-2 and TRBJ1-5, with a possible D match to TRBD1 (6 bases). The CDR3 loop spans 13 amino acids. Trimming removed 5 bases from V and 5 bases from J, with 10 bases in between. CDR1 is SGHAT, CDR2 FQNNGV, per germline. This CDR3 is CASSQNRDQPQHF. The DNA of the CDR3 is TGTGCCAGCAGCCAGAACAGGGATCAGCCCCAGCATTTT.

The J gene is TRBJ2-7, the V gene TRBV7-2; TRBD2 might be the D (6 bases). V lost 0 bases and J lost 3, with 9 bases in between. Per germline, CDR1 SGHTA and CDR2 FQGNSA. The CDR3 covers 14 residues. CDR3 nucleotides: TGTGCCAGCAGCTTAGCTAGCGGTTACTACGAGCAGTACTTC. This translates into CASSLASGYYEQYF.

This sequence joins TRBV30 and TRBJ1-1; D gene uncertain. V was pared by 0 bases and J by 6 bases, with 8 bases between. The CDR3 is 12 amino acids. Germline values: CDR1 GTSNPN, CDR2 SVGIG (reference sequence). The chain's CDR3 is CAWSVEWSEAFF. The CDR3 nucleotides are TGTGCCTGGAGTGTAGAGTGGTCTGAAGCTTTCTTT.

This chain uses TRBV4-1 with TRBJ1-4, with no clear D. The germline gives CDR1 MGHRA, CDR2 YSYEKL. V was cut by 3 bases and J by 8 bases, with 22 bases left in between. The CDR3 is 17 residues long. CDR3: CASSQSQFSESWEKLFF. In DNA form, the CDR3 reads TGCGCCAGCAGCCAGTCTCAATTTTCCGAGTCGTGGGAAAAACTGTTTTTT.

V usage is TRBV10-1 and J usage is TRBJ2-7, with D possibly TRBD1 on 6 matching bases. V shed 1 base and J shed 1 base, with 8 bases lying between them. In germline, CDR1 is WNHNN, CDR2 SYGVQD (reference sequence). This CDR3 spans 14 amino acids. CDR3 region: CASSELGQSYEQYF. Here the CDR3 DNA reads TGCGCCAGCAGTGAGTTGGGACAATCCTACGAGCAGTACTTC.

The chain couples TRBV5-4 to TRBJ2-2; D is perhaps TRBD1 (7 bases). V was pared by 1 base and J by 0 bases, with 13 bases between. This CDR3 spans 17 amino acids. CDR1 is SGHNT and CDR2 is YYREEE in the germline V gene (reference sequence). CDR3 sequence: CASSLSSGGTNTGELFF. The CDR3 DNA reads as TGTGCCAGCAGCTTGAGCTCAGGGGGGACGAACACCGGGGAGCTGTTTTTT. Combining the CDR3 with reference TRBV5-4 and TRBJ2-2 gives the whole variable domain ETGVTQSPTHLIKTRGQQVTLRCSSQSGHNTVSWYQQALGQGPQFIFQYYREEENGRGNFPPRFSGLQFPNYSSELNVNALELDDSALYLCASSLSSGGTNTGELFFGEGSRLTVL.

CDR3 in DNA: TGCGCCAGCAGCTATACAGGGCTCGAGACCCAGTACTTC. Its protein is CASSYTGLETQYF. This chain connects TRBV5-1 to TRBJ2-5; TRBD1 might be the D (6 bases). Germline V CDR1 and CDR2: SGHRS, YFSETQ. CDR3 length equals 13 residues. The V gene lost 3 bases and the J gene lost 5 bases, with 11 bases spanning the gap.

This sequence joins TRBV7-9 and TRBJ2-3; 7 bases match TRBD2. The CDR3 loop spans 12 amino acids. After removal of 10 bases from V and 5 bases from J, the junction contained 6 bases not matched to a gene. Germline lookup yields CDR1 SEHNR and CDR2 FQNEAQ (reference sequence). The CDR3 here is CATVGGGDTQYF. CDR3 in DNA: TGTGCCACCGTTGGGGGGGGAGATACGCAGTATTTT.

This clone has a single count. This chain joins TRBV18 and TRBJ1-3, with TRBD1 matching over 7 bases. This CDR3 is 13 amino acids long. The ends lost 6 bases at V and 4 bases at J; junction bases unmatched: 3. Germline-derived CDR1 and CDR2 are KGHSH and LQKENI. The CDR3 nucleotides are TGTGCCAGCTCTACAGGGGAGGGAAACACCATATATTTT. The encoded protein is CASSTGEGNTIYF. The whole variable domain, remainder taken from reference TRBV18 and TRBJ1-3, is NAGVMQNPRHLVRRRGQEARLRCSPMKGHSHVYWYRQLPEEGLKFMVYLQKENIIDESGMPKERFSAEFPKEGPSILRIQQVVRGDSAAYFCASSTGEGNTIYFGEGSWLTVV.

The chain is built from TRBV6-1 and TRBJ1-2; D is perhaps TRBD1 (5 bases). The germline V and J ends were trimmed by 4 bases and 2 bases, with 11 bases remaining between them. CDR3 length: 14 amino acids. Germline V gene sequence: CDR1 MNHNS, CDR2 SASEGT. The CDR3 sequence: CASSGSDRNYGYTF. The CDR3 DNA is TGTGCCAGCAGTGGGTCCGACAGAAACTATGGCTACACCTTC.

The CDR3 sequence is CAISGESYEQYF. The CDR3 DNA follows: TGTGCCATTAGCGGGGAGTCCTACGAGCAGTACTTC. The chain recombines TRBV10-3 with TRBJ2-5, with 8 bases fitting TRBD2. The assigned J gene may be wrong: the sequence end matches TRBJ2-7 better. The CDR3 length is 12 residues. Germline V gene data show CDR1 as ENHRY and CDR2 as SYGVKD.

The rearrangement uses TRBV7-8 and TRBJ1-2, with 7 bases matching TRBD1. The V and J ends lost 6 bases and 6 bases, in that order; junction bases with no gene match: 7. From germline, CDR1 is SGHVS and CDR2 FQNEAQ. The CDR3 has 13 amino acids. CDR3 region: CASSYDRVDGYTF. The CDR3 coding sequence is TGTGCCAGCAGTTACGACAGGGTGGATGGCTACACCTTC.

The J gene is TRBJ2-1, the V gene TRBV6-1, with TRBD2 matching 16 bases. Germline V lookup: CDR1 MNHNS, CDR2 SASEGT. The V gene end was trimmed by 6 bases and the J gene end by 8 bases; junction bases not matched to a gene: 1. CDR3 length: 14 residues. CDR3 sequence reads: CASRGLAGGDEQFF. The CDR3 nucleotides are TGTGCCAGCAGGGGACTAGCGGGAGGGGATGAGCAGTTCTTC.

This chain joins TRBV14 and TRBJ2-7, with TRBD1 matching 8 bases. Losses at the gene ends were 4 bases for V and 0 bases for J; bases not matched to a gene: 17. The CDR3 length is 19 residues. Germline CDR1 SGHDN, CDR2 FVKESK. Here the CDR3 reads CASSPQRASVGTGSYEQYF. Written as DNA, the CDR3 is TGTGCCAGCAGCCCCCAGAGGGCCTCCGTAGGGACAGGCTCCTACGAGCAGTACTTC.

This chain uses TRBV7-9 with TRBJ2-7, with 16 bases lining up with TRBD2. The junction had 4 bases not matched to a gene; V was cut back by 3 bases and J by 2 bases. This CDR3 is 17 amino acids long. Germline values: CDR1 SEHNR, CDR2 FQNEAQ (reference sequence). CDR3 protein: CASSLGLAGGPTYEQYF. DNA for the CDR3: TGTGCCAGCAGCTTGGGACTAGCGGGAGGGCCCACCTACGAGCAGTACTTC. The whole variable domain, filled in from reference TRBV7-9 and TRBJ2-7, reads DTGVSQNPRHKITKRGQNVTFRCDPISEHNRLYWYRQTLGQGPEFLTYFQNEAQLEKSRLLSDRFSAERPKGSFSTLEIQRTEQGDSAMYLCASSLGLAGGPTYEQYFGPGTRLTVT.

A few counts support this clone. V is TRBV27 and J is TRBJ1-5, with TRBD1 matching 7 bases. CDR3 length equals 14 residues. Trimming cost V 2 bases and J 5 bases; bases outside gene matches: 3. CDR1 and CDR2 from the germline V gene are MNHEY and SMNVEV (reference sequence). The CDR3 here is CASSLDRAYQPQHF. CDR3 sequence (DNA): TGTGCCAGCAGTTTAGACAGGGCTTATCAGCCCCAGCATTTT.

The rearrangement uses TRBV19 and TRBJ1-5; D gene uncertain. The germline V and J ends were trimmed by 3 bases and 3 bases, with 18 bases remaining between them. The CDR3 is 17 residues long. Germline loops: CDR1 LNHDA, CDR2 SQIVND (reference sequence). This CDR3 is CASSILVGSGYNQPQHF. Written as DNA, the CDR3 is TGTGCCAGTAGTATTTTAGTCGGGTCCGGATACAATCAGCCCCAGCATTTT. Full variable domain (outside the CDR3, taken from reference TRBV19 and TRBJ1-5): DGGITQSPKYLFRKEGQNVTLSCEQNLNHDAMYWYRQDPGQGLRLIYYSQIVNDFQKGDIAEGYSVSREKKESFPLTVTSAQKNPTAFYLCASSILVGSGYNQPQHFGDGTRLSIL.